These 3 T cell receptor beta chains share one sample of origin, sequenced in a study of technical replicates of blood from several donors. Sequenced by immunoSEQ multiplex PCR; TCRdb stores in-frame clones only, minus some. The sample holds approximately 12,000 clones, almost 95% seen once. The specimen sequenced was PBMCs. These receptors were collected from a human donor in good health.

The CDR3 reads CASSFRISGTGGELFF. The CDR3 nucleotides read TGCGCCAGCAGCTTCCGGATTAGCGGTACGGGCGGGGAGCTGTTTTTT. This rearrangement joins TRBV5-1 to TRBJ2-2, with D possibly being TRBD2 (6 bases). V was cut by 2 bases and J by 7 bases, with 18 bases left in between. Per germline, CDR1 SGHRS and CDR2 YFSETQ. The CDR3 loop spans 16 amino acids.

The chain joins TRBV19 to TRBJ1-1, with TRBD1 identical over 10 bases. Germline CDR1 reads LNHDA; CDR2 reads SQIVND (reference sequence). This CDR3 contains 15 residues. V lost 4 bases, J lost 5 bases, and 7 bases stayed unmatched. The CDR3 DNA is TGTGCCAGTAGTACCGGGACAGGGGTATGGACTGAAGCTTTCTTT. It translates to CASSTGTGVWTEAFF. The full variable domain, rest sourced from reference TRBV19 and TRBJ1-1, is DGGITQSPKYLFRKEGQNVTLSCEQNLNHDAMYWYRQDPGQGLRLIYYSQIVNDFQKGDIAEGYSVSREKKESFPLTVTSAQKNPTAFYLCASSTGTGVWTEAFFGQGTRLTVV.

This clone was seen only once. This chain connects TRBV5-1 to TRBJ2-1, with 10 bases matching TRBD1. Trimming at V came to 4 bases and at J to 5 bases, leaving 3 bases not matched to a gene. Germline assignment: CDR1 SGHRS and CDR2 YFSETQ. The CDR3 has 14 residues. The CDR3 is CASSPDRGDNEQFF. CDR3 DNA sequence: TGCGCCAGCAGCCCGGACAGGGGGGACAATGAGCAGTTCTTC.